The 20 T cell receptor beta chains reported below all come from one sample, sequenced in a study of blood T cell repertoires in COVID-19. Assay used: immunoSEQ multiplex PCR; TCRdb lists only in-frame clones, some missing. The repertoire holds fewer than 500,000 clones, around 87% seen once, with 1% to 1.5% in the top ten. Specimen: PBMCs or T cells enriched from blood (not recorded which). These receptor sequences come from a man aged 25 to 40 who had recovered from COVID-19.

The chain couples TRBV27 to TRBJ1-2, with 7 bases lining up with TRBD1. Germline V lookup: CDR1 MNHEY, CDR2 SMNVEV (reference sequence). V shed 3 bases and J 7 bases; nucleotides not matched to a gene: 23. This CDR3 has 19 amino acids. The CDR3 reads CASSLDSKTGVEYSRGYTF. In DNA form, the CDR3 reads TGTGCCAGCAGTTTGGATAGTAAAACAGGGGTGGAATATAGTCGTGGCTACACCTTC.

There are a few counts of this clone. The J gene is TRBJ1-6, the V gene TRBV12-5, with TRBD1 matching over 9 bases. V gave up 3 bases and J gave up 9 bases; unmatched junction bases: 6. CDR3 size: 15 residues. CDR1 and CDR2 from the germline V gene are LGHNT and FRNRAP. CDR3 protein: CASGFTGTGFSPLHF. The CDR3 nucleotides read TGTGCTAGTGGTTTTACCGGGACAGGGTTTTCACCCCTCCACTTT.

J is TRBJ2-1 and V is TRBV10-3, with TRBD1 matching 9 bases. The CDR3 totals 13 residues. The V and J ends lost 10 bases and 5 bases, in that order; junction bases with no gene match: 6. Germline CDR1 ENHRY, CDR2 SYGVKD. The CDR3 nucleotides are TGTGCCACCCGGGACAGGGAAAACAATGAGCAGTTCTTC. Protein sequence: CATRDRENNEQFF.

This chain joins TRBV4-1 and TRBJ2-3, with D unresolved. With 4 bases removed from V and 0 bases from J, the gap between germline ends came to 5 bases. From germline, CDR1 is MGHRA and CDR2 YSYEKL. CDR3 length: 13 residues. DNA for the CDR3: TGCGCCAGCAGCCCCCTCAGCACAGATACGCAGTATTTT. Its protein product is CASSPLSTDTQYF.

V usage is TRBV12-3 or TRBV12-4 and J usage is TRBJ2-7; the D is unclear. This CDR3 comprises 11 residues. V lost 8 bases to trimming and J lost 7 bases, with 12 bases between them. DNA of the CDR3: TGTGCCAGCGGAGACGTCTATGAGCAGTACTTC. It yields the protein CASGDVYEQYF.

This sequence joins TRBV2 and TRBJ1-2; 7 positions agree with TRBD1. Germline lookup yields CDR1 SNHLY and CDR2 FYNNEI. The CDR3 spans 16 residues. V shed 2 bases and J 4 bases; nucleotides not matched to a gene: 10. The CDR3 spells CASSELGTAPSYGYTF. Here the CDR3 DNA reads TGTGCCAGCAGTGAATTGGGGACAGCACCCTCCTATGGCTACACCTTC. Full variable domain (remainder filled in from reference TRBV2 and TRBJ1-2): EPEVTQTPSHQVTQMGQEVILRCVPISNHLYFYWYRQILGQKVEFLVSFYNNEISEKSEIFDDQFSVERPDGSNFTLKIRSTKLEDSAMYFCASSELGTAPSYGYTFGSGTRLTVV.

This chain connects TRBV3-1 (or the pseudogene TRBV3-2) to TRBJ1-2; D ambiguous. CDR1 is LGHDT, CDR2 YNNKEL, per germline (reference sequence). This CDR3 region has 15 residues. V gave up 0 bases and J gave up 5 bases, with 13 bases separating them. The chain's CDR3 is CASSQDSLGEYGYTF. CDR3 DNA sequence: TGTGCCAGCAGCCAAGACTCCCTTGGAGAGTATGGCTACACCTTC.

This CDR3 is CASRVAGGNQPQHF. The CDR3, as DNA: TGTGCCAGTAGAGTGGCAGGGGGCAATCAGCCCCAGCATTTT. The chain employs TRBV19 and TRBJ1-5, with D tentatively TRBD1 (6 bases). Germline values: CDR1 LNHDA, CDR2 SQIVND (reference sequence). This CDR3 comprises 14 residues. V was clipped by 6 bases and J by 2 bases, with 11 bases between them.

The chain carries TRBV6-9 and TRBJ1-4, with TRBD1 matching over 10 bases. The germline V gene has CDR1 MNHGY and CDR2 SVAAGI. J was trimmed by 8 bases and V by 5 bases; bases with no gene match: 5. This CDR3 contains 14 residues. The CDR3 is CASSQGQGFEKLFF. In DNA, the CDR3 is TGTGCCAGCAGTCAGGGACAGGGGTTCGAAAAACTGTTTTTT.

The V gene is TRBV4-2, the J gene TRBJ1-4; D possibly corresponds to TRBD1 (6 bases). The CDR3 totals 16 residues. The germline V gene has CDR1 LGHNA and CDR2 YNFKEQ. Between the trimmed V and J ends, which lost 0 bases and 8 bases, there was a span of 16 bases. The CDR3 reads CASSQERPTGSEKLFF. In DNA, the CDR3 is TGTGCCAGCAGCCAAGAACGGCCCACAGGGAGCGAAAAACTGTTTTTT.

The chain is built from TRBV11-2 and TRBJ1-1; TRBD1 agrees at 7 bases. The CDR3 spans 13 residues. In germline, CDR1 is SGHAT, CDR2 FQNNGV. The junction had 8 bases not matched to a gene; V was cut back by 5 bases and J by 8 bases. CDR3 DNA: TGTGCCAGCAGCCGGGGACAGAGGGGGGAAGCTTTCTTT. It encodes CASSRGQRGEAFF. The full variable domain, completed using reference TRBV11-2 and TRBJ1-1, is EAGVAQSPRYKIIEKRQSVAFWCNPISGHATLYWYQQILGQGPKLLIQFQNNGVVDDSQLPKDRFSAERLKGVDSTLKIQPAKLEDSAVYLCASSRGQRGEAFFGQGTRLTVV.

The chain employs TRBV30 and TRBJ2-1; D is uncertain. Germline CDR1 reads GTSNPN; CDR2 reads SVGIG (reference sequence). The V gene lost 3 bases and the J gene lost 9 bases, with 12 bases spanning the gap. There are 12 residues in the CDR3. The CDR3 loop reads CAWRRIFGEQFF. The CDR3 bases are TGTGCCTGGAGGAGGATTTTTGGTGAGCAGTTCTTC.

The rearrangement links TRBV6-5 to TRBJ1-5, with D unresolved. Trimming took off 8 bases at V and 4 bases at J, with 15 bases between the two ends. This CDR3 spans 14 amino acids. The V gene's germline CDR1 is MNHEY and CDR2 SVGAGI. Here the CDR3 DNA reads TGTGCCAGCGAGTATACAGCCACAAATCAGCCCCAGCATTTT. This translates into CASEYTATNQPQHF.

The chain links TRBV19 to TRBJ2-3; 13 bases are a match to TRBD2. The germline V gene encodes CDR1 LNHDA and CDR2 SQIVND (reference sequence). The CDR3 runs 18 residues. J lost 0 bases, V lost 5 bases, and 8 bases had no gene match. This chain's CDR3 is CASSVGTSGAVSTDTQYF. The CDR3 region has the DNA TGTGCCAGTAGTGTCGGGACTAGCGGGGCTGTCAGCACAGATACGCAGTATTTT.

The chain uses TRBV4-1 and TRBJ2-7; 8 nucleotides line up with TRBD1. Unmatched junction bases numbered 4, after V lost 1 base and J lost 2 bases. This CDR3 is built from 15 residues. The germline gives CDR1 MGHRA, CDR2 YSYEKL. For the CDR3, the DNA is TGCGCCAGCAGCCAAGCGGACAGGGCCCCCTACGAGCAGTACTTC. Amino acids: CASSQADRAPYEQYF.

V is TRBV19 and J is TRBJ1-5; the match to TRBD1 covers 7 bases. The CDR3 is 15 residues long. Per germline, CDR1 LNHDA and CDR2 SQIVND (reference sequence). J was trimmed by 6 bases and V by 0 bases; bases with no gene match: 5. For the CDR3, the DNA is TGTGCCAGTAGTATAGAAGAAGGGGGCGGTCAGCCCCAGCATTTT. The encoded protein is CASSIEEGGGQPQHF.

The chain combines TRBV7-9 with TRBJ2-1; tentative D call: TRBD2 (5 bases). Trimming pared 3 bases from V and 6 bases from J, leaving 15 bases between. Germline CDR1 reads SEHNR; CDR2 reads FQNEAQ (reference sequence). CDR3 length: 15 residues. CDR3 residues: CASSFVAGRGNEQFF. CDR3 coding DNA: TGTGCCAGCAGCTTCGTGGCTGGGAGAGGCAATGAGCAGTTCTTC.

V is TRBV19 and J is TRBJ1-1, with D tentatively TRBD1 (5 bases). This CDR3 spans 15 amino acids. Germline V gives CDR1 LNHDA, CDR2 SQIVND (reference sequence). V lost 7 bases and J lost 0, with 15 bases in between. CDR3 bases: TGTGCCAGTACCAGAGCAGGGCAGCTGAACACTGAAGCTTTCTTT. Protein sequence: CASTRAGQLNTEAFF.

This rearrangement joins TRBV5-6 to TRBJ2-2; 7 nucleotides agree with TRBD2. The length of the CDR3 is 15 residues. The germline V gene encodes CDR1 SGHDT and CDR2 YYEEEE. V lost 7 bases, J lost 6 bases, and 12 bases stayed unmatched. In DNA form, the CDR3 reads TGTGCCAGCGGGCGCGGAGCAGCGGGGTCCGGGGAGCTGTTTTTT. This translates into CASGRGAAGSGELFF.

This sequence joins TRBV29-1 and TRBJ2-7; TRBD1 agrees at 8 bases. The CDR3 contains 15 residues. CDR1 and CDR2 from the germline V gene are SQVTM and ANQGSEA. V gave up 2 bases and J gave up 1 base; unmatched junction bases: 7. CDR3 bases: TGCAGCGTTGAATCTGGACAGGGCTGGTCCTACGAGCAGTACTTC. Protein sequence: CSVESGQGWSYEQYF.